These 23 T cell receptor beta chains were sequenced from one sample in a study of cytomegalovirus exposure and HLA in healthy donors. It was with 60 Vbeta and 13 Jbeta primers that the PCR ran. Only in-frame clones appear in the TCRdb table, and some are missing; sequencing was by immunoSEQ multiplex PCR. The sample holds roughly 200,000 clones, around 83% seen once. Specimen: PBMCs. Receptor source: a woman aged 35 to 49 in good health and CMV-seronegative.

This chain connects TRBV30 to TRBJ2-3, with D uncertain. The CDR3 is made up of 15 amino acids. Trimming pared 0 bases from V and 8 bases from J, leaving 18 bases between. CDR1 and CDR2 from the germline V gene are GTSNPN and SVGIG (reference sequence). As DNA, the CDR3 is TGTGCCTGGAGTGTACTGTCCCCTGAGTCGGGTACGCAGTATTTT. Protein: CAWSVLSPESGTQYF.

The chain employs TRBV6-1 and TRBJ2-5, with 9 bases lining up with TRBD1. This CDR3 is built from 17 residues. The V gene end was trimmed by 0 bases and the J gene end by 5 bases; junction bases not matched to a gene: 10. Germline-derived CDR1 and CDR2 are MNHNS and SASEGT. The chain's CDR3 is CASSEARRTGAGETQYF. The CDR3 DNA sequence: TGTGCCAGCAGTGAAGCTAGACGGACAGGGGCCGGGGAGACCCAGTACTTC.

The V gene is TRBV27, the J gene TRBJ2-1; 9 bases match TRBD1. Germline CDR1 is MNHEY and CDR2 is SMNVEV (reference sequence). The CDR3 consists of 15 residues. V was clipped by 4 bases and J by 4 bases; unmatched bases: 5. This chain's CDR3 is CASSSFGTGYNEQFF. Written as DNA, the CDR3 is TGTGCCAGCAGTTCGTTCGGGACAGGGTACAATGAGCAGTTCTTC.

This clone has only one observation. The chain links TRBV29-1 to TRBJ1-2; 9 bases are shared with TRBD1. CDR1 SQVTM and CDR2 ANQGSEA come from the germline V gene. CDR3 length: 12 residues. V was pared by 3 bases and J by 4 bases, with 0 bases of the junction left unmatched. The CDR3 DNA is TGCAGCGTTGAGGGACAGGGCTATGGCTACACCTTC. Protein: CSVEGQGYGYTF.

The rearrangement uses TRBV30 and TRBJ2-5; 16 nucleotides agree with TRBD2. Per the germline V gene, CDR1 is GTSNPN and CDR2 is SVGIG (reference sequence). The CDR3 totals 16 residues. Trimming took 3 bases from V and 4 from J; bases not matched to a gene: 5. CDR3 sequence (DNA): TGTGCCTGGAGCGAGGGACTAGCGGGAGGGAGAGAGACCCAGTACTTC. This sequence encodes CAWSEGLAGGRETQYF.

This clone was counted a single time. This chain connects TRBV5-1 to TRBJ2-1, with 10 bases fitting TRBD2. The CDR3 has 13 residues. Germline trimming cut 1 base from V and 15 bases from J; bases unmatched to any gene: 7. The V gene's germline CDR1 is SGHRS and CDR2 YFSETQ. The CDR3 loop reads CASSLTGLAPGFF. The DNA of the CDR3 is TGCGCCAGCAGCTTGACGGGACTAGCGCCAGGGTTCTTC.

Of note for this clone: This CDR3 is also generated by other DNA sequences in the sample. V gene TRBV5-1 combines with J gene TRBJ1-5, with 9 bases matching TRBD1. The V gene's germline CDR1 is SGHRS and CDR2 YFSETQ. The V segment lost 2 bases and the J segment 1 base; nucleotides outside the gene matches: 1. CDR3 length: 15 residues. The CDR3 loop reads CASSLGQGSNQPQHF. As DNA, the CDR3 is TGCGCCAGCAGCTTAGGACAGGGGAGCAATCAGCCCCAGCATTTT.

CDR3 amino acids: CASSLQAYSGNTIYF. CDR3 in DNA: TGTGCCAGTAGCCTACAGGCGTACTCTGGAAACACCATATATTTT. V and J are TRBV19 and TRBJ1-3, with D possibly being TRBD1 (5 bases). CDR3 length: 15 amino acids. CDR1 LNHDA and CDR2 SQIVND come from the germline V gene (reference sequence). The V end lost 6 bases, the J end lost 0 bases, and 12 bases lay between the germline ends.

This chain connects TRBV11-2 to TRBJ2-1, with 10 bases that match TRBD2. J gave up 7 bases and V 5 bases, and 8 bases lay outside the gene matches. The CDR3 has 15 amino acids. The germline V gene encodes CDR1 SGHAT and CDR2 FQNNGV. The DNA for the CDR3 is TGTGCCAGCAGCCCCACTAGCGGGAACGGTAATGAGCAGTTCTTC. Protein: CASSPTSGNGNEQFF.

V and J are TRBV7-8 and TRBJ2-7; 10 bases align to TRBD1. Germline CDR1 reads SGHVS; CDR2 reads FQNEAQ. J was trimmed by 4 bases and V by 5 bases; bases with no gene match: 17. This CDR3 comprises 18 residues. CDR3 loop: CASSGGQGVVTGIYEQYF. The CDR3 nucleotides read TGTGCCAGCAGCGGAGGACAGGGGGTTGTAACGGGAATATACGAGCAGTACTTC.

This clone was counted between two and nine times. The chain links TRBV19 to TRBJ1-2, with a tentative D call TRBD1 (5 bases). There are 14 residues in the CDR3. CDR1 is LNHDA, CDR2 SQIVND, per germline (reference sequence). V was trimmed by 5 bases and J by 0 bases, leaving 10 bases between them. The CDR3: CASSLKGANYGYTF. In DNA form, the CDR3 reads TGTGCCAGTAGTCTTAAAGGGGCTAACTATGGCTACACCTTC.

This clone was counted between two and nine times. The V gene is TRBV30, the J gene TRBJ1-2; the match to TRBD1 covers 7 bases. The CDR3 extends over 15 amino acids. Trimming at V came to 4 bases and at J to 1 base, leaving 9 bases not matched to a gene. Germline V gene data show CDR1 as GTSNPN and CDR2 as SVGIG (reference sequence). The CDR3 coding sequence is TGTGCCTGGATCCCGTCAGGGGGGTATAACTATGGCTACACCTTC. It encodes CAWIPSGGYNYGYTF. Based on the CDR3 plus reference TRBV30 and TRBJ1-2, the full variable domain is SQTIHQWPATLVQPVGSPLSLECTVEGTSNPNLYWYRQAAGRGLQLLFYSVGIGQISSEVPQNLSASRPQDRQFILSSKKLLLSDSGFYLCAWIPSGGYNYGYTFGSGTRLTVV.

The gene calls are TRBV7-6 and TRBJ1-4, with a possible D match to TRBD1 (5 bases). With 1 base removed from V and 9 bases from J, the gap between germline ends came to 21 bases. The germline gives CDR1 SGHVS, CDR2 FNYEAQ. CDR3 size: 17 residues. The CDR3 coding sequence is TGTGCCAGCAGCTTAGACAATGGGGCCACCTTTGGTAAAAAACTGTTTTTT. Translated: CASSLDNGATFGKKLFF. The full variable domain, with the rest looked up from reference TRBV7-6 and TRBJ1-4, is GAGVSQSPRYKVTKRGQDVALRCDPISGHVSLYWYRQALGQGPEFLTYFNYEAQQDKSGLPNDRFSAERPEGSISTLTIQRTEQRDSAMYRCASSLDNGATFGKKLFFGSGTQLSVL.

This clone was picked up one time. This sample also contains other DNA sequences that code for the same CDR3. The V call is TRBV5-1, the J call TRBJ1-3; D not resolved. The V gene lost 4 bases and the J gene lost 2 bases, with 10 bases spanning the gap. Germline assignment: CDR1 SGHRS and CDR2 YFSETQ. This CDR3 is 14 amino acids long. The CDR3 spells CASSLSGAGNTIYF. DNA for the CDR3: TGCGCCAGCAGCCTGTCCGGGGCTGGAAACACCATATATTTT.

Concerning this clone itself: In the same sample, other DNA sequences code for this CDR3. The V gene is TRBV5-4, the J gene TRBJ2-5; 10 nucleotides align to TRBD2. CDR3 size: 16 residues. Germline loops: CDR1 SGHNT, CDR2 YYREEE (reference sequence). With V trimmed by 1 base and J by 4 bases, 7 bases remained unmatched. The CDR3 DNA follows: TGTGCCAGCAGCTTGAAGGCTAGCGGGAGTCGAGAGACCCAGTACTTC. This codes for CASSLKASGSRETQYF.

DNA of the CDR3: TGCGCCAGCTCCCCAATAGCGGGAGGGCCGCAATCTCAGCAGTTCTTC. Translation: CASSPIAGGPQSQQFF. The chain links TRBV5-1 to TRBJ2-1; TRBD2 matches 11 bases. The CDR3 consists of 16 residues. CDR1 is SGHRS and CDR2 is YFSETQ in the germline V gene. V trimming: 7 bases; J trimming: 11 bases; junction bases outside the gene matches: 17.

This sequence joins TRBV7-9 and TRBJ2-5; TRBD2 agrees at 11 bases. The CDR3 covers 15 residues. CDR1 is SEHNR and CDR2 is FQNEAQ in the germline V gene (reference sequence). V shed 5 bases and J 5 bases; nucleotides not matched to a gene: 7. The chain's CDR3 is CASSGGLAGGETQYF. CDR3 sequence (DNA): TGTGCCAGCAGCGGAGGACTAGCGGGCGGGGAGACCCAGTACTTC.

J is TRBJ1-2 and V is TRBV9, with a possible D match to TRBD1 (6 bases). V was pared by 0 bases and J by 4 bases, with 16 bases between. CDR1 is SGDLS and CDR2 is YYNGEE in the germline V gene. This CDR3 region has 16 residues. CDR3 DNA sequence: TGTGCCAGCAGCGTAGACCGGGACATATCGATCTATGGCTACACCTTC. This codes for CASSVDRDISIYGYTF.

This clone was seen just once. CDR3 nucleotides: TGCGCCAGCAGGGGGCTAGCGGGACGTGATACGCAGTATTTT. It translates to CASRGLAGRDTQYF. The chain employs TRBV5-1 and TRBJ2-3; 9 bases align to TRBD2. Germline lookup yields CDR1 SGHRS and CDR2 YFSETQ. The trim removed 5 bases at V and 6 bases at J, leaving 7 bases unmatched. The CDR3 extends over 14 amino acids.

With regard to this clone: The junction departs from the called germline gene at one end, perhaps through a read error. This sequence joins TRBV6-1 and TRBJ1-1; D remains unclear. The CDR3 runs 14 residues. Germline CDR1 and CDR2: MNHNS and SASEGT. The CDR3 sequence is CASSEAIDLSQPYF. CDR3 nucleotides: TGTGCCAGCAGTGAAGCGATAGACCTCTCACAGCCGTACTTT.

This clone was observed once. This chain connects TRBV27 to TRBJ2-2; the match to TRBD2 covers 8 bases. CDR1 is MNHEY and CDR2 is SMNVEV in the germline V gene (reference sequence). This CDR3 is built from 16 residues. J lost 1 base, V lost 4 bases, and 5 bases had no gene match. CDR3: CASSSGGPMNTGELFF. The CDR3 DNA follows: TGTGCCAGCAGTTCGGGGGGGCCTATGAACACCGGGGAGCTGTTTTTT.

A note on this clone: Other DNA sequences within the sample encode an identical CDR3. The CDR3 is CASSLGAGYGYTF. Written as DNA, the CDR3 is TGTGCCAGCAGTTTAGGGGCAGGGTATGGCTACACCTTC. The chain recombines TRBV27 with TRBJ1-2, with TRBD1 as a possible D gene (5 bases). The CDR3 has 13 amino acids. Germline CDR1 reads MNHEY; CDR2 reads SMNVEV (reference sequence). Trimming cost V 2 bases and J 5 bases, with 9 bases left between them.

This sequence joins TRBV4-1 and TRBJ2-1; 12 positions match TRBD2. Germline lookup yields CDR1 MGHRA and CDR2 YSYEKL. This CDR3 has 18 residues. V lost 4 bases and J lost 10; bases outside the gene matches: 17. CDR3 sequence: CASSREPTSGSRLGEQFF. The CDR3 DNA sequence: TGCGCCAGCAGCCGAGAACCGACTAGCGGGAGTAGACTAGGGGAGCAGTTCTTC.